This entry lists 8 T cell receptor beta chains sequenced from one sample in a study of regulatory T cells in long-lasting Graves disease. Building of the TCR beta libraries involved iRepertoire HTBI primers and Arm-PCR of CDR3 regions. TCRdb passed the multiplex PCR reads through MiXCR, listing each CDR3 protein once. The sample records fewer than 550,000 distinct CDR3 sequences, around a fifth being singletons. Sample time point: persistent/refractory GD, antithyroid drugs over 5 years with positive TRAb. There was RNA extracted from PBMCs, and the TCR library was made from it. Sequenced material: peripheral blood mononuclear cells (PBMCs), taken when the disease was refractory, from a patient treated with antithyroid drugs. The receptors shown here come from a female donor with Graves disease.

The sample holds many counts of this clonotype. This chain uses TRBV11-2 with TRBJ1-1; possibly TRBD1 for D (6 bases). V gave up 5 bases and J gave up 10 bases, with 14 bases separating them. Germline lookup yields CDR1 SGHAT and CDR2 FQNNGV. The CDR3 consists of 12 residues. This CDR3 is CASSRLGGIAFF. CDR3 bases: TGTGCCAGCAGCCGACTAGGGGGGATAGCTTTCTTT.

This clonotype was observed many times. The V and J genes are TRBV6-1 and TRBJ1-1; D gene ambiguous. CDR3 length: 13 amino acids. Trimming took 7 bases from V and 3 from J, leaving 12 bases between them. CDR1 and CDR2 (germline): MNHNS, SASEGT. The CDR3 here is CASTLGLDTEAFF. DNA of the CDR3: TGTGCCAGCACCTTGGGTCTTGACACTGAAGCTTTCTTT.

The chain combines TRBV29-1 with TRBJ2-3, with D perhaps matching TRBD1 (6 bases). Trimming stripped 4 bases from V and 4 bases from J, with 15 bases between. From germline, CDR1 is SQVTM and CDR2 ANQGSEA. The CDR3 sequence is 14 residues long. The CDR3 loop reads CSVVSGEGADTQYF. CDR3 nucleotides: TGCAGCGTTGTTTCAGGGGAAGGGGCAGATACGCAGTATTTT.

There are many counts of this clonotype. CDR3 loop: CSAPGQGTSEQYF. The CDR3 DNA reads TGCAGTGCCCCGGGACAGGGGACGTCCGAGCAGTACTTC. This rearrangement joins TRBV20-1 to TRBJ2-7, with 10 bases matching TRBD1. CDR3 size: 13 residues. V shed 6 bases, J shed 6 bases, and the junction held 8 bases outside the gene matches. The germline V gene has CDR1 DFQATT and CDR2 SNEGSKA (reference sequence).

This clonotype was detected only a few times. The genes are TRBV19 and TRBJ1-6; D gene unclear. The CDR3 consists of 14 residues. Germline assignment: CDR1 LNHDA and CDR2 SQIVND (reference sequence). V gave up 7 bases and J gave up 5 bases, with 12 bases separating them. The CDR3 reads CASNPTSDNSPLHF. DNA of the CDR3: TGTGCCAGTAACCCAACCTCGGATAATTCACCCCTCCACTTT.

In regard to this clonotype: This may be a read error, as it is one base from a much larger clone. The CDR3 carries no conserved terminal phenylalanine or tryptophan, so it likely arises from a read error. This chain links TRBV2 with TRBJ2-2; no firm D call. Between the trimmed V and J ends, which lost 0 bases and 6 bases, there was a span of 5 bases. Per the germline V gene, CDR1 is SNHLY and CDR2 is FYNNEI. The CDR3 contains 13 residues. For the CDR3, the DNA is TGTGCCAGCAGTGAAGCGAAGCCCGGGGAGCTGTTTTCT. Protein product: CASSEAKPGELFS.

The chain combines TRBV7-9 with TRBJ2-2, with D maybe TRBD2 (5 bases). V lost 3 bases to trimming and J lost 0 bases, with 8 bases between them. CDR3 length: 15 residues. Germline values: CDR1 SEHNR, CDR2 FQNEAQ (reference sequence). The CDR3 sequence is CASSLRATNTGELFF. In DNA form, the CDR3 reads TGTGCCAGCAGCTTGAGGGCCACGAACACCGGGGAGCTGTTTTTT.

This clonotype has just a few counts. The J gene is TRBJ1-2, the V gene TRBV5-4, with a possible D match to TRBD1 (6 bases). Germline loops: CDR1 SGHNT, CDR2 YYREEE (reference sequence). V gave up 2 bases and J gave up 3 bases, with 14 bases separating them. This CDR3 comprises 15 residues. The chain's CDR3 is CASSLLYREDYGYTF. CDR3 DNA: TGTGCCAGCAGCTTATTATACAGGGAAGACTATGGCTACACCTTC.